The 13 T cell receptor beta chains reported below all come from one sample, sequenced in a study of T cells in Graves' hyperthyroidism and ophthalmopathy. TCR beta CDR3 region amplification was performed from RNA transcripts. The HTBI primer set was used in a first-round RT-PCR of the TCR CDR3. One entry per CDR3 protein results from TCRdb running MiXCR on the multiplex PCR reads. The sample consists of a few hundred thousand distinct CDR3 sequences, more than 15% of them appearing once. The specimen was blood. Every receptor here comes from a woman under 40 with Graves' hyperthyroidism.

V usage is TRBV3-1 and J usage is TRBJ2-1, with TRBD2 identical over 9 bases. Losses at the gene ends were 4 bases for V and 7 bases for J; bases not matched to a gene: 8. The germline V gene encodes CDR1 LGHDT and CDR2 YNNKEL (reference sequence). CDR3 length equals 15 residues. In nucleotides, the CDR3 is TGTGCCAGCAGCCGCGGCCCTAGCGGGACAAATGAGCAGTTCTTC. This encodes CASSRGPSGTNEQFF.

This clonotype was observed many times. CDR3 DNA sequence: TGTGCCAGCAGTTACTCTGCAGGGGGTTTCGCAGATACGCAGTATTTT. This codes for CASSYSAGGFADTQYF. The chain employs TRBV6-6 and TRBJ2-3, with TRBD1 matching over 7 bases. The CDR3 is 16 amino acids. Germline lookup yields CDR1 MNHNY and CDR2 SVGAGI (reference sequence). V lost 0 bases, J lost 4 bases, and 7 bases stayed unmatched.

The sample holds many counts of this clonotype. V usage is TRBV28 and J usage is TRBJ2-3; D possibly corresponds to TRBD2 (6 bases). The CDR3 totals 15 residues. Trimming pared 5 bases from V and 2 bases from J, leaving 14 bases between. Germline CDR1 MDHEN, CDR2 SYDVKM. The CDR3 region is CASSPGLHLTDTQYF. The CDR3 DNA follows: TGTGCCAGCAGTCCGGGACTCCACCTCACAGATACGCAGTATTTT.

The CDR3 DNA is TGTGCCAGCAGTTTATCTCAGGTCTACAATGAGCAGTTCTTC. Protein: CASSLSQVYNEQFF. The chain recombines TRBV27 with TRBJ2-1; D not certain. The CDR3 consists of 14 residues. CDR1 is MNHEY and CDR2 is SMNVEV in the germline V gene (reference sequence). Trimming took 0 bases from V and 3 from J, leaving 6 bases between them.

In this sample, this clonotype turned up many times. The CDR3 DNA follows: TGTGCCAGCAGCCAACTATGGCGGACGAACACCGGGGAGCTGTTTTTT. Translation: CASSQLWRTNTGELFF. The gene calls are TRBV14 and TRBJ2-2; the D is unclear. V was trimmed by 2 bases and J by 0 bases, leaving 10 bases between them. In germline, CDR1 is SGHDN, CDR2 FVKESK. This CDR3 spans 16 amino acids.

At least ten counts were recorded for this clonotype. This rearrangement joins TRBV11-2 to TRBJ2-7, with 7 bases lining up with TRBD1. V dropped 5 bases and J dropped 2; count of bases not matched to a gene: 12. The CDR3 consists of 16 residues. The germline gives CDR1 SGHAT, CDR2 FQNNGV. The CDR3 sequence is CASSPVWGQKTYEQYF. CDR3 in DNA: TGTGCCAGCAGCCCCGTGTGGGGACAGAAGACCTACGAGCAGTACTTC. Using reference TRBV11-2 and TRBJ2-7 for the parts outside the CDR3, the full variable domain is EAGVAQSPRYKIIEKRQSVAFWCNPISGHATLYWYQQILGQGPKLLIQFQNNGVVDDSQLPKDRFSAERLKGVDSTLKIQPAKLEDSAVYLCASSPVWGQKTYEQYFGPGTRLTVT.

This clonotype was detected a few times. The CDR3 sequence is CASSGWDISNTGELFF. CDR3 in DNA: TGTGCCAGCAGCGGATGGGACATCTCAAACACCGGGGAGCTGTTTTTT. V and J are TRBV7-9 and TRBJ2-2; D possibly corresponds to TRBD1 (6 bases). V was cut by 5 bases and J by 2 bases, with 15 bases left in between. The CDR3 extends over 16 amino acids. The germline CDR1 and CDR2 sequences are SEHNR and FQNEAQ (reference sequence).

This clonotype appeared a few times. The V call is TRBV28, the J call TRBJ1-2; no definite D call. V dropped 4 bases and J dropped 4 bases, with 19 bases sitting between them. From germline, CDR1 is MDHEN and CDR2 SYDVKM. The CDR3 has 16 amino acids. This CDR3 reads CASSSLGVKVFYGYTF. CDR3 sequence (DNA): TGTGCCAGCAGTTCCCTCGGGGTGAAAGTTTTCTATGGCTACACCTTC.

This clonotype appeared many times. The chain couples TRBV12-3 or TRBV12-4 to TRBJ2-7; 8 nucleotides align to TRBD1. This CDR3 comprises 14 residues. V was clipped by 6 bases and J by 6 bases; unmatched bases: 10. The CDR3 is CASSFDRGLFEQYF. In DNA, the CDR3 is TGTGCCAGCAGCTTCGACAGGGGTCTGTTCGAGCAGTACTTC.

This clonotype has ten or more counts. V gene TRBV7-9 combines with J gene TRBJ2-7; 10 bases map to TRBD2. Germline V gene lookup returns CDR1 SEHNR and CDR2 FQNEAQ (reference sequence). Trimming took 2 bases from V and 9 from J; bases not matched to a gene: 7. CDR3 length: 14 residues. In nucleotides, the CDR3 is TGTGCCAGCAGCTTAAGTGGACTAGCGGTATCGCAGTACTTC. Amino acids: CASSLSGLAVSQYF.

This chain links TRBV6-1 with TRBJ2-7, with D unclear. Per germline, CDR1 MNHNS and CDR2 SASEGT. The CDR3 extends over 15 amino acids. Trimming pared 6 bases from V and 6 bases from J, leaving 21 bases between. CDR3 sequence reads: CASSEVVGNALEQYF. In nucleotides, the CDR3 is TGTGCCAGCAGCGAGGTCGTGGGGAATGCCCTCGAGCAGTACTTC.

The chain combines TRBV5-1 with TRBJ2-3; D possibly matches TRBD1 or TRBD2 (5 bases each). The CDR3 covers 16 residues. The V end lost 2 bases, the J end lost 1 base, and 14 bases lay between the germline ends. Germline loops: CDR1 SGHRS, CDR2 YFSETQ. The CDR3: CASSLGEGSGTDTQYF. The CDR3 bases are TGCGCCAGCAGCTTAGGAGAGGGGTCGGGCACAGATACGCAGTATTTT.

This clonotype has at least ten counts. The chain uses TRBV7-9 and TRBJ1-5, with D tentatively TRBD1 (6 bases). The germline V gene encodes CDR1 SEHNR and CDR2 FQNEAQ (reference sequence). This CDR3 contains 13 residues. V lost 1 base, J lost 5 bases, and 6 bases lay in between. The DNA for the CDR3 is TGTGCCAGCAGCTTAGACAGGGATCAGCCCCAGCATTTT. The encoded protein is CASSLDRDQPQHF. Filled out from reference TRBV7-9 and TRBJ1-5, the complete variable domain reads DTGVSQNPRHKITKRGQNVTFRCDPISEHNRLYWYRQTLGQGPEFLTYFQNEAQLEKSRLLSDRFSAERPKGSFSTLEIQRTEQGDSAMYLCASSLDRDQPQHFGDGTRLSIL.